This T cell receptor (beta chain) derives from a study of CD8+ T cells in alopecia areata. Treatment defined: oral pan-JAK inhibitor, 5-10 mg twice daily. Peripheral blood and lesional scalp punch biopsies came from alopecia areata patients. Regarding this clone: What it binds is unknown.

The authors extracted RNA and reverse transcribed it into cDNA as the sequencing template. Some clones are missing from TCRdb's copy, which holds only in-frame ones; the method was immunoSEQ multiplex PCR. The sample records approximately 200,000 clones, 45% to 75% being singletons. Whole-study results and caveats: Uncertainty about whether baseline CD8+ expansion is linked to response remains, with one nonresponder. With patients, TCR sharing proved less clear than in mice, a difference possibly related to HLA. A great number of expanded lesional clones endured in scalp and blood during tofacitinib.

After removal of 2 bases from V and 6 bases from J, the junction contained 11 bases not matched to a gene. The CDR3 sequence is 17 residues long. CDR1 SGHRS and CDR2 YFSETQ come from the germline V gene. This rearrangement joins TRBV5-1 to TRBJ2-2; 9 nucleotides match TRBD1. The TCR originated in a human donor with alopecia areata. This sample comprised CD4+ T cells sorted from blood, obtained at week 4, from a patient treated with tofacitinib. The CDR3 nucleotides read TGCGCCAGCAGCTTAATGGGACAGGGTTTCGGAGCCGGGGAGCTGTTTTTT. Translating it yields CASSLMGQGFGAGELFF.